The T cell receptor (beta chain) under discussion was sequenced for a study of T cells in Graves' hyperthyroidism and ophthalmopathy (dated 2019 in TCRdb). Study-wide context: Peripheral blood was collected at initial diagnosis, before any treatment. TCR V-J signatures able to tell the groups apart were searched for in a discovery cohort of 100 patients, of whom 40 to 45 had Graves' ophthalmopathy and about 60 had stable Graves' hyperthyroidism. An independent validation cohort of fewer than 20 hyperthyroidism patients and some 15 patients who later progressed to ophthalmopathy tested prospective prediction of ophthalmopathy. The roughly 94 discovery patients were randomly split 7:3 into training and test sets. In about 6 Graves' hyperthyroidism patients, the study also compared T-cell repertoires from thyroid tissue with T-cell repertoires from blood. Once sampling was done, hyperthyroidism patients were given methimazole at a starting dose of 30 mg daily, whereas ophthalmopathy patients were given high-dose intravenous methylprednisolone. According to the paper, TCR Vbeta CDR3 sequencing was carried out on 120 to 150 peripheral blood samples, which came from approximately 43 ophthalmopathy, about 75 hyperthyroidism and some 17 progressor patients. Study-wide conclusions, independent of this receptor: Sample size was not statistically predetermined, and blinding of investigators to group allocation was not performed. Blood samples also contained most of the expanded thyroid clonotypes (frequency above 0.001), which suggests that blood repertoires may reflect thyroid immune responses. A model built on a 13 V-J signature distinguished ophthalmopathy from stable hyperthyroidism, reaching about 88% sensitivity and around 82% specificity in cross-validation and 80%/75% in testing. In validation, the model predicted progression to ophthalmopathy with 55% to 71% sensitivity and around 72% specificity, a median of around 6.6 months before onset.

Based on the germline V gene (reference sequence), the CDR1 and CDR2 sequences are LNHDA and SQIVND. The CDR3 goes from the cysteine to the phenylalanine over 15 residues. The DNA shown is the 45-base CDR3, in frame from base 1. Trimmed from V: 6 bases; trimmed from J: 6 bases; junction bases lacking a gene match: 11. This clonotype came up a few times. Its binding antigen is unknown. There are no base qualities to consult, and no much larger clone falls within one base. The TCR beta CDR3 regions were amplified from RNA transcripts. The first round of RT-PCR for the TCR CDR3 was performed with the HTBI primer set and the Qiagen OneStep RT-PCR kit. The libraries were constructed in a second round of multiplex PCR and then size-selected and purified. The libraries were sequenced on an Illumina HiSeq2000 using paired-end 100 bp reads. From the authors' description of their analysis: SOAPnuke was used to process the raw data, removing reads that contained adapters or uncalled bases, had a mean Phred below 15, or lacked an exact match to the constant primer or identifier. COPE v1.2.5 was used to merge the high-quality paired reads, and each unique nucleotide sequence was defined as a clonotype. Clonotypes were aligned to IMGT TRBV, TRBD and TRBJ reference segments using MiTCR v1.1. Analysis was restricted to V-J combinations with a frequency above 0.0001, which covered just over 98% of repertoires. A TCS score was defined as the ratio between F50 (clonal expansion) and ExV (chaos), using BLOSUM62-based TCRdist between CDR3 peptides within each V-J. Welch's t-statistics and random forest reduced fewer than 600 V-J features to about 13, which were used in a naive Bayes classifier (R e1071). In-frame beta chains were kept once TCRdb had trimmed the public reads at Q25 with fastp and called clones with MiXCR. When rows share a CDR3 protein, they turn into one entry using the most common DNA and genes. These V and J calls rely on TCRdb rather than the paper's analysis. The sample records around 280,000 distinct CDR3 sequences, about an eighth of which are singletons. The ten largest clones represent 6.5% to 10% of the sample.

Hyperthyroidism patients were aged 18 to 65 years and newly diagnosed, with disease duration of less than 2 months. Patients with uncontrolled infections, other autoimmune diseases, pregnancy or lactation were excluded. Diagnoses were established on the basis of clinical symptoms, serum thyroxine and TRAb, thyroid ultrasound, and orbital computed tomography. For progressor patients, blood was drawn at the first diagnosis of hyperthyroidism, before any ophthalmopathy symptoms had appeared. Ficoll-Paque density gradient centrifugation was used to isolate PBMCs from about 10 ml of fresh peripheral blood. Progressor patients were defined as those initially diagnosed with Graves' hyperthyroidism in whom ophthalmopathy developed during follow-up. Trizol reagent was used to extract total RNA, and RNA quality was then checked on an Agilent 2100 Bioanalyzer.

The chain links TRBV19 with TRBJ1-5, with 7 junctional bases fitting TRBD1. Sequencing was performed on blood. The clonotype originates from a woman in her thirties with Graves' hyperthyroidism that later progressed to Graves' ophthalmopathy. The DNA sequence is TGTGCCAGTAGCTTGGGCGAGGGGGCGCCTCAGCCCCAGCATTTT. Translated, it gives CASSLGEGAPQPQHF.